The entry below describes one T cell receptor beta chain. What it recognizes is unknown. The CDR3 totals 18 residues. The V and J ends lost 3 bases and 7 bases respectively, with 22 bases between them. Per the germline V gene, CDR1 is SEHNR and CDR2 is FQNEAQ (reference sequence). These data originate in a study of T cell responses to AZD1222 COVID-19 vaccine. General study results and limits: The repertoires were collected only after the peak T cell response. Baseline antibody screening turned up just a handful of seropositive AZD1222 recipients. Donors were largely white British and mainly female; clonal diversity was possibly underestimated. The CD4 TCRs associated with vaccination extended across spike and predominated at 160-218 and 743-854.

Profiled with immunoSEQ multiplex PCR; TCRdb holds only in-frame clones, not every one. This sample has about 80,000 clones, with roughly 90% found just once. This sequence joins TRBV7-9 and TRBJ1-6; D call uncertain. Sample: peripheral blood, taken on day 0 of AZD1222 vaccination. This TCR derives from an adult in good health. The CDR3 protein is CASSLAPQIAGRNSPLHF. The CDR3 bases are TGTGCCAGCAGCTTGGCCCCACAGATAGCAGGAAGGAATTCACCCCTCCACTTT.